This TCR beta chain was sequenced during a study of T cell responses to AZD1222 COVID-19 vaccine. The assay was immunoSEQ multiplex PCR, and TCRdb's table has in-frame clones only and misses some. This repertoire shows 150,000 to 180,000 clones, about 88% found once; its top ten account for approximately 7.2%. V gave up 1 base and J gave up 5 bases, with 18 bases separating them. Germline CDR1 reads SGHAT; CDR2 reads FQNNGV. The CDR3 extends over 17 amino acids. Study-level findings and limits: White British ancestry dominated among donors, who included more females, and clonal diversity was possibly underestimated. Breadth and depth of Spike-specific TCRs rose after two AZD1222 doses.

Regarding this clone: The antigen is not known.

The TCR comes from an adult who had recovered from COVID-19. This chain uses TRBV11-2 with TRBJ1-5, with D possibly TRBD1 on 5 matching bases. The starting material was peripheral blood, obtained after recovery from COVID-19. The CDR3 loop is CASSLGVGGDADQPQHF. The CDR3 nucleotides read TGTGCCAGCAGCTTAGGGGTAGGCGGGGACGCGGATCAGCCCCAGCATTTT.